A selection of T cell receptor beta chains follows, all from one sample in a study of T cell responses to AZD1222 COVID-19 vaccine. Generated by immunoSEQ multiplex PCR, the TCRdb table keeps only in-frame clones and is missing some. This sample has some 95,000 clones, with 85% to 90% found just once. Material: peripheral blood, obtained on day 0 of AZD1222 vaccination. These receptors originate from an adult in good health. CDR3s include the opening cysteine and the closing phenylalanine or tryptophan. The D gene is left open where the match is weak. Rows give clone size only sometimes, using once, few, many, or a class for an expanded clone.

abundance,j_gene,d_gene,v_gene,CDR3nt,CDR3aa
NA,TRBJ2-2,TRBD2,TRBV6-2/TRBV6-3,TGTGCCAGCAGTTACTTGCATCGCACTAGCGGAAACACCGGGGAGCTGTTTTTT,CASSYLHRTSGNTGELFF
NA,TRBJ2-7,TRBD1,TRBV19,TGTGCCAGTAGTCTGGACAGGGACGAGCAGTACTTC,CASSLDRDEQYF
few,TRBJ1-6,TRBD1,TRBV10-2,TGCGCCAGCAGAGACGGGACAGGGGGCCGTTCACCCCTCCACTTT,CASRDGTGGRSPLHF
NA,TRBJ2-1,TRBD1,TRBV5-1,TGCGCCAGCAGGCGGGACAGGGCGTTGTACAATGAGCAGTTCTTC,CASRRDRALYNEQFF
NA,TRBJ2-5,NA,TRBV6-5,TGTGCCAGCGGGGCTCGGACCCAGTACTTC,CASGARTQYF
NA,TRBJ2-5,TRBD2,TRBV7-2,TGTGCCAGCAGCCGCGCCAGCGGGGGCCAAGAGACCCAGTACTTC,CASSRASGGQETQYF
NA,TRBJ2-7,TRBD1,TRBV5-6,TGTGCCAGCAGCTGGCAGGGACAGGTCTCCTACGAGCAGTACTTC,CASSWQGQVSYEQYF
NA,TRBJ1-4,NA,TRBV7-9,TGTGCCAGCAGCTTATATTCTTGGGGAGTAGGGGATGAAAAACTGTTTTTT,CASSLYSWGVGDEKLFF
NA,TRBJ1-2,TRBD1,TRBV4-1,TGCGCCAGCAGCCTACACCTTCGACAGGGGGGTAACTATGGCTACACCTTC,CASSLHLRQGGNYGYTF
few,TRBJ1-1,NA,TRBV29-1,TGCAGCGTGGAGGGGGGCAGGGGCACTGAAGCTTTCTTT,CSVEGGRGTEAFF
NA,TRBJ1-2,NA,TRBV19,TGTGCCAGTAGTCACACAGGGTACGGTGGCTACACCTTC,CASSHTGYGGYTF
NA,TRBJ1-1,NA,TRBV12-3/TRBV12-4,TGTGCCAGCAGTCTAATTACTGAAGCTTTCTTT,CASSLITEAFF
once,TRBJ2-5,TRBD2,TRBV24-1,TGTGCCACCAGTGAAGCAACTAGCGGGGGTAGGGAGACCCAGTACTTC,CATSEATSGGRETQYF
NA,TRBJ2-3,TRBD1,TRBV5-4,TGTGCCAGCAGCCTTCCTCCGGGACAGGGAACAGATACGCAGTATTTT,CASSLPPGQGTDTQYF
once,TRBJ2-3,TRBD2,TRBV7-2,TGTGCCAGCAGCTTGCTAGCGGGGGGAGCTGATACGCAGTATTTT,CASSLLAGGADTQYF
NA,TRBJ1-1,TRBD1,TRBV23-1,TGCGCCAGCAGTCCGCCGAGGCAGGGGGAGGACACTGAAGCTTTCTTT,CASSPPRQGEDTEAFF
NA,TRBJ1-1,NA,TRBV10-3,TGTGCCATCAGTGAGCCGGGTGGGAACACTGAAGCTTTCTTT,CAISEPGGNTEAFF
once,TRBJ1-1,TRBD1,TRBV2,TGTGCCAGCAGAAGACAGGGAGGGACTGAAGCTTTCTTT,CASRRQGGTEAFF